The clone carrying this TCR beta chain came up once. Germline is not matched at one junction end, which may reflect a read error. These data originate in a study of T cell responses to AZD1222 COVID-19 vaccine. The CDR3 runs to 15 residues. The germline gives CDR1 SSHAT, CDR2 FNYEAQ (reference sequence). The data were produced by immunoSEQ multiplex PCR, yet TCRdb's version contains in-frame clones alone and is incomplete. The repertoire holds about 150,000 clones, with roughly nine tenths as singletons. The V and J genes are TRBV7-7 and TRBJ2-7, with 8 bases fitting TRBD2. Here the sequenced sample was peripheral blood, taken 28 days after the second AZD1222 dose. This TCR derives from an adult who received the AZD1222 COVID-19 vaccine. The CDR3: CASSLGAGAAYEQYF. In nucleotides, the CDR3 is TGTGCTAGCAGCTTAGGAGCGGGGGCCGCCTACGAGCAGTACTTC.